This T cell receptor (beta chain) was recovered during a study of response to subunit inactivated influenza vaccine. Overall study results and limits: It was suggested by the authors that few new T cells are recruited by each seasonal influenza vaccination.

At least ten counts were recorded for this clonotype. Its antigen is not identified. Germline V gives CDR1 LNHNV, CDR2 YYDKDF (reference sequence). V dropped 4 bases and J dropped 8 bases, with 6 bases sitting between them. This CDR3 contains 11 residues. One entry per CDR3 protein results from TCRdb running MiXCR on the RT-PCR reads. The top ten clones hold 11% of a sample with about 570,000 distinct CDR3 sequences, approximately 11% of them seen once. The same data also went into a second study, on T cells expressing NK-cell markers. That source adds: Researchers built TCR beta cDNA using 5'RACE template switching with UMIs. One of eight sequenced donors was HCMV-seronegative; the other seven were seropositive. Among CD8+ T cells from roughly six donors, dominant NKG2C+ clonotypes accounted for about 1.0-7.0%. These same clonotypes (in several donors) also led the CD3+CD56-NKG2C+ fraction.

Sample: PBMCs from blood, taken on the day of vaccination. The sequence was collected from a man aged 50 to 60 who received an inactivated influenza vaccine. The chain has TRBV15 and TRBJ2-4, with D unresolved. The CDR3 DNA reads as TGTGCCACCAGCATTGGGGACATTCAGTACTTC. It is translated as CATSIGDIQYF.